One and the same sample provided the 10 T cell receptor beta chains below, sequenced in a study of T cells expressing NK-cell markers. TCRdb reprocessed the 5' RACE reads and stores each CDR3 protein as one record, lacking DNA. This sample contains 450,000 to 600,000 distinct CDR3 sequences. The sequenced sample consisted of blood T cells: a sorted CD56 or NKG2C T cell subset, CD4+ or CD8+ T cells, or bulk PBMC T cells (not recorded which). The receptors derive from a man aged 18 to 29 in good health.

This chain uses TRBV25-1 with TRBJ2-5; TCRdb reports TRBD1, a call that lacks DNA to check it against. Germline CDR1 reads MGHDK; CDR2 reads SYGVNS. The CDR3 runs 16 residues. CDR3 loop: CASTPLAGNHQETQYF.

The V and J genes are TRBV7-9 and TRBJ2-3; TCRdb proposes TRBD2, but this gene call is untestable without DNA. This CDR3 has 17 residues. Germline V CDR1 and CDR2: SEHNR, FQNEAQ (reference sequence). CDR3 in amino acids: CASSLGTSGRNADTQYF.

The rearrangement links TRBV28 to TRBJ2-1; TCRdb gives TRBD1 as the D gene, but with no DNA this cannot be confirmed. CDR3 length equals 12 residues. The germline V gene has CDR1 MDHEN and CDR2 SYDVKM. CDR3 loop: CASGKGLGEQFF.

The chain is built from TRBV24-1 and TRBJ2-1. Germline CDR1 is KGHDR and CDR2 is SFDVKD. This CDR3 spans 14 amino acids. The CDR3 region is CATSDFSGYNEQFF.

The V call is TRBV4-1, the J call TRBJ2-5; TCRdb's D gene call, TRBD1, goes unchecked for lack of DNA. Germline assignment: CDR1 MGHRA and CDR2 YSYEKL. The CDR3 runs 14 residues. CDR3 sequence reads: CASSQEPGGETQYF.

This chain joins TRBV6-5 and TRBJ2-7; TCRdb's D call, TRBD2, is unchecked because there is no DNA. This CDR3 has 16 residues. The V gene's germline CDR1 is MNHEY and CDR2 SVGAGI. The CDR3 protein is CASSYAAGGGDYEQYF.

The chain couples TRBV3-1 to TRBJ2-5. This CDR3 has 12 amino acids. Germline V CDR1 and CDR2: LGHDT, YNNKEL (reference sequence). CDR3 amino acids: CASSPMGETQYF.

The chain is built from TRBV20-1 and TRBJ2-3; TCRdb picks TRBD2, but there is no DNA to check that call. Germline lookup yields CDR1 DFQATT and CDR2 SNEGSKA (reference sequence). The length of the CDR3 is 17 residues. CDR3 in amino acids: CSASKREGTRSTDTQYF.

The chain joins TRBV27 to TRBJ2-1; TCRdb proposes TRBD1, but this gene call is untestable without DNA. Germline V gene sequence: CDR1 MNHEY, CDR2 SMNVEV (reference sequence). There are 16 residues in the CDR3. This chain's CDR3 is CASSSSRVVSYNEQFF.

The gene calls are TRBV5-1 and TRBJ2-1; TCRdb's D call of TRBD1 is untestable without DNA. In germline, CDR1 is SGHRS, CDR2 YFSETQ. The CDR3 is 16 residues long. The CDR3 reads CASSLGRERVYNEQFF.